What follows are 13 T cell receptor beta chains derived from one specimen sequenced in a study of blood T cell repertoires in COVID-19. TCRdb's copy holds only in-frame clones and misses some; the assay was immunoSEQ multiplex PCR. The profile shows approximately 350,000 clones, around 82% of them singletons. The sample comprised peripheral blood. The source is a man aged 25 to 40 with active or convalescent COVID-19.

This clone was recorded a few times. V is TRBV7-2 and J is TRBJ1-5; tentatively, D is TRBD1 (5 bases). Germline values: CDR1 SGHTA, CDR2 FQGNSA. V lost 4 bases and J 4 bases, leaving 8 bases between the germline ends. The CDR3 covers 13 residues. In nucleotides, the CDR3 is TGTGCCAGCAGCTCCCCAGGGAATCAGCCCCAGCATTTT. Protein sequence: CASSSPGNQPQHF.

J is TRBJ1-6 and V is TRBV2; unclear D gene. Between the trimmed V and J ends, which lost 7 bases and 9 bases, there was a span of 19 bases. CDR1 SNHLY and CDR2 FYNNEI come from the germline V gene. This CDR3 is built from 15 residues. The DNA for the CDR3 is TGTGCCAGCACCAACGGAGGGAAGGGCCTTTCACCCCTCCACTTT. Translated: CASTNGGKGLSPLHF.

In its sample, this clone was seen once. The chain is built from TRBV27 and TRBJ2-7; 8 nucleotides agree with TRBD1. J gave up 1 base and V 7 bases, and 6 bases lay outside the gene matches. The V gene's germline CDR1 is MNHEY and CDR2 SMNVEV (reference sequence). This CDR3 has 14 residues. In nucleotides, the CDR3 is TGTGCCAGCACCAAACAGGGGGGATCCTACGAGCAGTACTTC. Encoded protein: CASTKQGGSYEQYF.

As regards this clone: The identical CDR3 is also encoded by other nucleotide sequences in the sample. The V call is TRBV24-1, the J call TRBJ2-5; unclear D gene. Looked up from germline, CDR1 is KGHDR and CDR2 is SFDVKD. Trimming left V 0 bases short and J 7 bases short, with 5 bases between. This CDR3 comprises 12 residues. The CDR3 region is CATSDLGGTQYF. In DNA form, the CDR3 reads TGTGCCACCAGTGATTTGGGCGGGACCCAGTACTTC.

This sequence joins TRBV7-8 and TRBJ2-2; perhaps TRBD2 as D (5 bases). Between the trimmed V and J ends, which lost 5 bases and 4 bases, there was a span of 14 bases. Looked up from germline, CDR1 is SGHVS and CDR2 is FQNEAQ. This CDR3 region has 15 residues. DNA of the CDR3: TGTGCCAGCAGCCATATTTTGGCGGGCACCGGGGAGCTGTTTTTT. Amino acid sequence: CASSHILAGTGELFF. Filled out from reference TRBV7-8 and TRBJ2-2, the complete variable domain reads GAGVSQSPRYKVAKRGQDVALRCDPISGHVSLFWYQQALGQGPEFLTYFQNEAQLDKSGLPSDRFFAERPEGSVSTLKIQRTQQEDSAVYLCASSHILAGTGELFFGEGSRLTVL.

This clone was seen a single time. The chain joins TRBV6-2 or TRBV6-3 to TRBJ2-2; 11 bases map to TRBD2. Germline CDR1 MNHEY, CDR2 SVGEGT. This CDR3 comprises 18 residues. The ends lost 2 bases at V and 3 bases at J; junction bases unmatched: 8. CDR3 residues: CASSYPYLAGGHTGELFF. CDR3 DNA: TGTGCCAGCAGTTACCCGTATCTAGCGGGAGGTCACACCGGGGAGCTGTTTTTT.

The rearrangement uses TRBV19 and TRBJ1-5; TRBD1 matches at 7 bases. This CDR3 contains 12 residues. Trimming cost V 4 bases and J 7 bases; bases outside gene matches: 1. Looked up from germline, CDR1 is LNHDA and CDR2 is SQIVND (reference sequence). Here the CDR3 reads CASSRQGQPQHF. CDR3 sequence (DNA): TGTGCCAGTAGTAGACAGGGACAGCCCCAGCATTTT.

This clone was counted between two and nine times. This chain links TRBV4-2 with TRBJ1-1; 7 bases are a match to TRBD1. This CDR3 contains 14 residues. In germline, CDR1 is LGHNA, CDR2 YNFKEQ. J lost 3 bases, V lost 10 bases, and 11 bases had no gene match. CDR3 nucleotide sequence: TGTGCCACCAGGGAAACAGGGGCTGACACTGAAGCTTTCTTT. Protein product: CATRETGADTEAFF.

This chain joins TRBV4-3 and TRBJ2-7, with D possibly being TRBD2 (6 bases). V was cut by 4 bases and J by 4 bases, with 11 bases left in between. Germline CDR1 LGHNA, CDR2 YSLEER. CDR3 size: 13 residues. DNA of the CDR3: TGCGCCAGCAGCCCGGGACTGCAATACGAGCAGTACTTC. Its translation is CASSPGLQYEQYF.

The rearrangement joins TRBV13 to TRBJ2-7; a weak D match, TRBD2 (7 bases). The length of the CDR3 is 15 residues. Between the trimmed V and J ends, which lost 0 bases and 3 bases, there was a span of 12 bases. Looked up from germline, CDR1 is PRHDT and CDR2 is FYEKMQ (reference sequence). The CDR3 DNA reads TGTGCCAGCAGCTTAGGCCGGGGAGGGGGCTACGAGCAGTACTTC. This gives the protein CASSLGRGGGYEQYF.

This clone was found a few times. V usage is TRBV4-3 and J usage is TRBJ1-2; 7 nucleotides line up with TRBD1. Germline V gives CDR1 LGHNA, CDR2 YSLEER. CDR3 length: 16 residues. V lost 3 bases, J lost 7 bases, and 14 bases stayed unmatched. The CDR3 DNA follows: TGCGCCAGCAGCCATCCTTACGGACAGGTTATCGGTGGCTACACCTTC. Protein: CASSHPYGQVIGGYTF.

The chain employs TRBV11-2 and TRBJ2-7, with TRBD2 matching over 7 bases. The CDR3 length is 16 residues. J was trimmed by 4 bases and V by 1 base; bases with no gene match: 10. CDR1 SGHAT and CDR2 FQNNGV come from the germline V gene. CDR3 coding DNA: TGTGCCAGCAGCTTAGTAGGGGAGGGGAGTAGGTACGAGCAGTACTTC. Translation: CASSLVGEGSRYEQYF.

The chain joins TRBV14 to TRBJ1-1, with D possibly matching TRBD1 (6 bases). V lost 1 base to trimming and J lost 0 bases, with 9 bases between them. Germline lookup yields CDR1 SGHDN and CDR2 FVKESK. This CDR3 has 15 amino acids. As DNA, the CDR3 is TGTGCCAGCAGCCAAGCGCGACAGGTGAACACTGAAGCTTTCTTT. Translating gives CASSQARQVNTEAFF.